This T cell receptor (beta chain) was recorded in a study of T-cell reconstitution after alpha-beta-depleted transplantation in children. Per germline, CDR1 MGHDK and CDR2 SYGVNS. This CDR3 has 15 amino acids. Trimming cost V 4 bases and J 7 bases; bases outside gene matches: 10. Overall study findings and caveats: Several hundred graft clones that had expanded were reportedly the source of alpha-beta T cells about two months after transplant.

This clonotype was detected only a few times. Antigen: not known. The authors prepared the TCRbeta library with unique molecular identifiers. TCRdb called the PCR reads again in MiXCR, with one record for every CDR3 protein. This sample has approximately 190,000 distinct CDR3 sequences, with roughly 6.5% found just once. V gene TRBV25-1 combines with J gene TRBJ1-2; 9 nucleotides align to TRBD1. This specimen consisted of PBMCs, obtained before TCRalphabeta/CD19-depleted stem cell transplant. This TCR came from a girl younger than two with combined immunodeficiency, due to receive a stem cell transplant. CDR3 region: CASSAETGQGGGYTF. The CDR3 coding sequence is TGTGCCAGCAGTGCCGAAACGGGACAGGGAGGTGGCTACACCTTC.